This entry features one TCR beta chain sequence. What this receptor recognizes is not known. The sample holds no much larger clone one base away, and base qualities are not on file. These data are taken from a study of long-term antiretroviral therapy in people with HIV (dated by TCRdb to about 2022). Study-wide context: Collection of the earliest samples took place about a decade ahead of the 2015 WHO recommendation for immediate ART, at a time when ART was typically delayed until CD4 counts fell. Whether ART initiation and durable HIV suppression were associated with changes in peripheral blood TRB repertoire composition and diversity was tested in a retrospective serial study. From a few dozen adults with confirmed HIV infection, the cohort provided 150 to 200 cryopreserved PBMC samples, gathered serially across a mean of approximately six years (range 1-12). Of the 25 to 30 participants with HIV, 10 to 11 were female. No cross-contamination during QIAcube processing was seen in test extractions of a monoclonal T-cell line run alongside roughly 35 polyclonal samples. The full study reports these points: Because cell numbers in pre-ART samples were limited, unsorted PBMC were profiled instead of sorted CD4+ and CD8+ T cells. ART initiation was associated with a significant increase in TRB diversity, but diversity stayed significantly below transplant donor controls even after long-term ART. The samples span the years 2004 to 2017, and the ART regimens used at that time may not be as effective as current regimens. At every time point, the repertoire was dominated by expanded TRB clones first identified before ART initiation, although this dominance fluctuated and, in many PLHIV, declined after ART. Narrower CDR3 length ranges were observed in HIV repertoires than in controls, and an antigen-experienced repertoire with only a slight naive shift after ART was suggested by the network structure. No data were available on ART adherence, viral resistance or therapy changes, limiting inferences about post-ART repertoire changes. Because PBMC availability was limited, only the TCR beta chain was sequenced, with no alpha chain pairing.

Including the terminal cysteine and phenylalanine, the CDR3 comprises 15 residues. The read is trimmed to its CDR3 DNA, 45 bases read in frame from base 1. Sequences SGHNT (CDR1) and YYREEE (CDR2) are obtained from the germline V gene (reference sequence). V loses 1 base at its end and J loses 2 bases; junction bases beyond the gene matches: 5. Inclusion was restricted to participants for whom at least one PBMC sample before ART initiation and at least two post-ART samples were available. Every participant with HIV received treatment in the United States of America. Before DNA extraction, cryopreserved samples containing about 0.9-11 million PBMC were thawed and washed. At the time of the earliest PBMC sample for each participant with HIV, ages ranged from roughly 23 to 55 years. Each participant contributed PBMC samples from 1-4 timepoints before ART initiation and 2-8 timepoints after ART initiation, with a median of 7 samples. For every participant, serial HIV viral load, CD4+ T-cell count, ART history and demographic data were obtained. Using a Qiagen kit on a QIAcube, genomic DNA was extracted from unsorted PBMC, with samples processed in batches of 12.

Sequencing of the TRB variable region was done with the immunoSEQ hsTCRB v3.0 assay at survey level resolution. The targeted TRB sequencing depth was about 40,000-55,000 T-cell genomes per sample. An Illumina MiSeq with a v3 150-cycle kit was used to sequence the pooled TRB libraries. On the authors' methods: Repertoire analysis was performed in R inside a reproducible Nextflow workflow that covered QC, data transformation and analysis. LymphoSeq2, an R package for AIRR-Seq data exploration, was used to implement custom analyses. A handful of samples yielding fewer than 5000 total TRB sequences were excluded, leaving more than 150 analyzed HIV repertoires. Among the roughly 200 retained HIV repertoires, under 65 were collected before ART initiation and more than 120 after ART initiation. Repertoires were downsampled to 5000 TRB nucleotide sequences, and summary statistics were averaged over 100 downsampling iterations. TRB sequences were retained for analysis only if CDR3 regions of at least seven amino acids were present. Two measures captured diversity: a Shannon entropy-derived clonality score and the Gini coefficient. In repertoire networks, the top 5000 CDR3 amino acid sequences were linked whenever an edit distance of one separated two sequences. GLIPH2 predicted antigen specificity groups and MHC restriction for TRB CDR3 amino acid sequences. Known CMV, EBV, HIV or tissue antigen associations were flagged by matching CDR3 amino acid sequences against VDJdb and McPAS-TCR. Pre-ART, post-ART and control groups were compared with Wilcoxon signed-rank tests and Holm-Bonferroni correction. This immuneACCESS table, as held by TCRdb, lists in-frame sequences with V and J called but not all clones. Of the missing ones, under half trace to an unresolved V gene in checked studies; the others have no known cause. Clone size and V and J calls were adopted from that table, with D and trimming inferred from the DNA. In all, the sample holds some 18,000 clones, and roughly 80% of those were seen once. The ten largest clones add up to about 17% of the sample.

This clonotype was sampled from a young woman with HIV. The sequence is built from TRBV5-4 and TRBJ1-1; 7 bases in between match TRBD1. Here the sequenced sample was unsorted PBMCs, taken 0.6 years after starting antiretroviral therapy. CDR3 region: CASSLLNRGNTEAFF. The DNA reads TGTGCCAGCAGCTTGTTGAACAGGGGCAACACTGAAGCTTTCTTT.